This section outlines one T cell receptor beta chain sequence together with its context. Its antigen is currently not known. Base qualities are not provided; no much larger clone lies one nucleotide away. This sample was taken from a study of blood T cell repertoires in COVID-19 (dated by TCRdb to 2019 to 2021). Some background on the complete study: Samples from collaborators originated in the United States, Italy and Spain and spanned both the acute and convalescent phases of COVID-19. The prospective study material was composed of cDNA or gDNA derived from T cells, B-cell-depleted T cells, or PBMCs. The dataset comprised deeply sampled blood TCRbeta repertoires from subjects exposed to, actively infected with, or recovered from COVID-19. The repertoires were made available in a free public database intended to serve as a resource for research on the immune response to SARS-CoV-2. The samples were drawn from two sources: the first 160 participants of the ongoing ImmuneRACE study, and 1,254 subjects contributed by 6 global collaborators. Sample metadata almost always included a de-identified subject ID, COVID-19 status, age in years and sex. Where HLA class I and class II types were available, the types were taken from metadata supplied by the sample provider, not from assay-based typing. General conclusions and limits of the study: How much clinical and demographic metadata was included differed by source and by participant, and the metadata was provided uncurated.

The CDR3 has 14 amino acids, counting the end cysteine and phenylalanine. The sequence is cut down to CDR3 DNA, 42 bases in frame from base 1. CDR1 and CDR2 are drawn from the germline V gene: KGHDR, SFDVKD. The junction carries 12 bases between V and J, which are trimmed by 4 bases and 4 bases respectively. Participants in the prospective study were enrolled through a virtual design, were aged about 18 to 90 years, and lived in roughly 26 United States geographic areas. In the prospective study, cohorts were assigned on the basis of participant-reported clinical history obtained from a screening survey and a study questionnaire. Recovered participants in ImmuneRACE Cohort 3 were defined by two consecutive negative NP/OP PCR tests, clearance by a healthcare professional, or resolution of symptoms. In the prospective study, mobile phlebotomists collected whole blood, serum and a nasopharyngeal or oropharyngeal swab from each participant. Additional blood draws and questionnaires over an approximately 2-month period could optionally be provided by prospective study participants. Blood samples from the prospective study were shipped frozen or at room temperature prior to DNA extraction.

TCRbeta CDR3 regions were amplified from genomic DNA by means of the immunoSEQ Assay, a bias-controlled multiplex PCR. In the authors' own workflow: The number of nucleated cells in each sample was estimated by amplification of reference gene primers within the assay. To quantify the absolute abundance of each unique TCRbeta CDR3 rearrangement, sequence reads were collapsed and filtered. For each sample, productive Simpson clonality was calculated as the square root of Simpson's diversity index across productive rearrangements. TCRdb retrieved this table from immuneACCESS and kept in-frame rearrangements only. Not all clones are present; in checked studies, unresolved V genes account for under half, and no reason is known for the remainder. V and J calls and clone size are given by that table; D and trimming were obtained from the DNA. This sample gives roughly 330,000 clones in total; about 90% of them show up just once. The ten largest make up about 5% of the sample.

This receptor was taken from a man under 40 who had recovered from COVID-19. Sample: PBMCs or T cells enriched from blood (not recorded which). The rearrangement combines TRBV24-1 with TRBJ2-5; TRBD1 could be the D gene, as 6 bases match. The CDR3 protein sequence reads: CATSDSRQVETQYF. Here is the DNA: TGTGCCACCAGTGACTCTAGACAGGTAGAGACCCAGTACTTC.